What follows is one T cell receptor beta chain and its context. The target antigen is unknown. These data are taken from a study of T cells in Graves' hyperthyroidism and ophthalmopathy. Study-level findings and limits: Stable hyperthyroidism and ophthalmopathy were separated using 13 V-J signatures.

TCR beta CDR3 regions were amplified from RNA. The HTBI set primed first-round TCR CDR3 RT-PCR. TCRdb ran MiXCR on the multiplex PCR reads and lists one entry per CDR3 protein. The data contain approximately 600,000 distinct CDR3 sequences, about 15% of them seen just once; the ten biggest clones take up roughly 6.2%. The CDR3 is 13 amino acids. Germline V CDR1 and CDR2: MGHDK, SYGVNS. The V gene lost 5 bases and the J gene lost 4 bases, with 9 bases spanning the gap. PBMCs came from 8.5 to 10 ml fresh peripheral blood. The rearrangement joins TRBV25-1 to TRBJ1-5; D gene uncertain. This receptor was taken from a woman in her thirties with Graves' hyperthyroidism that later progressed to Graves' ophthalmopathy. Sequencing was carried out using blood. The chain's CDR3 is CASSLFGNQPQHF. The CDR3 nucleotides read TGTGCCAGCAGTCTCTTCGGAAATCAGCCCCAGCATTTT.